The rows below give T cell receptor beta chains drawn from one sample of a study of regulatory T cells in long-lasting Graves disease. TCRdb processed the multiplex PCR reads anew with MiXCR; each CDR3 protein has one entry. The sample holds roughly 500,000 distinct CDR3 sequences, 22% seen once. The sample here was peripheral blood mononuclear cells (PBMCs), taken when the disease was refractory, from a patient treated with antithyroid drugs. The receptors stem from a female donor with Graves disease. Each CDR3 is given with its conserved first and last residue. D genes are given only for firm matches. Some rows mark clone size as missing; the rest say once, few, many or name a class of expanded clone.

few	TRBV6-2/TRBV6-3	.	TRBJ1-5	CASSYSIVTVGNQPQHF	TGTGCCAGCAGTTACTCGATTGTGACAGTCGGCAATCAGCCCCAGCATTTT
many	TRBV11-2	.	TRBJ1-4	CASSFRTGIGLFF	TGTGCCAGCAGCTTCCGGACCGGGATCGGACTGTTTTTT
.	TRBV9	.	TRBJ2-5	CASSPAGGASETQYF	TGTGCCAGCAGCCCCGCCGGCGGGGCTAGCGAGACCCAGTACTTC
.	TRBV28	TRBD1	TRBJ1-6	CASSASQGAQNSPLHF	TGTGCCAGCAGTGCGAGTCAGGGGGCGCAGAATTCACCCCTCCACTTT
few	TRBV5-1	TRBD1	TRBJ2-7	CASRAGTGTYEQYF	TGCGCCAGCAGGGCCGGGACAGGTACCTACGAGCAGTACTTC
once	TRBV12-3/TRBV12-4	.	TRBJ2-1	CASSLGSKHNEQFF	TGTGCCAGCAGCCTTGGATCAAAGCACAATGAGCAGTTCTTC
many	TRBV7-8	.	TRBJ2-5	CASSLEASQETQYF	TGTGCCAGCAGCTTAGAGGCCAGCCAAGAGACCCAGTACTTC
few	TRBV11-1	.	TRBJ1-2	CASSYQSRYGYTF	TGTGCCAGCAGTTACCAGTCCCGCTATGGCTACACCTTC
many	TRBV11-2	TRBD2	TRBJ2-7	CASGSAGGPVEQYF	TGTGCCAGCGGAAGTGCGGGAGGGCCGGTCGAGCAGTACTTC
.	TRBV14	.	TRBJ1-4	CASSQGGQSHATNEKLFF	TGTGCCAGCAGCCAAGGAGGACAGAGCCATGCAACTAATGAAAAACTGTTTTTT
few	TRBV6-2/TRBV6-3	TRBD1	TRBJ2-5	CASSYRGQGASASETQYF	TGTGCCAGCAGTTACCGCGGACAGGGGGCTTCAGCCTCGGAGACCCAGTACTTC
.	TRBV7-9	.	TRBJ2-7	CASSSLRDKRISSYEQYF	TGTGCCAGCAGCTCCCTCCGGGACAAAAGGATCAGCTCCTACGAGCAGTACTTC
.	TRBV6-2/TRBV6-3	.	TRBJ1-1	CAQDTEAFF	TGTGCCCAGGACACTGAAGCTTTCTTT
many	TRBV27	TRBD1	TRBJ1-1	CASTLGTAGNTEAFF	TGTGCCAGCACCCTGGGGACAGCCGGAAACACTGAAGCTTTCTTT
many	TRBV11-2	TRBD2	TRBJ2-7	CASSLESSGSRQYF	TGTGCCAGCAGCTTAGAATCTAGCGGGAGCAGGCAGTACTTC
.	TRBV3-1	.	TRBJ1-6	CASSQEPGDSPLHF	TGTGCCAGCAGCCAAGAGCCGGGTGATTCACCCCTCCACTTT
.	TRBV11-2	.	TRBJ1-2	CASSKPLDRIHGYTF	TGTGCCAGCAGCAAACCACTCGACAGGATCCATGGCTACACCTTC
many	TRBV3-1	.	TRBJ2-7	CASSQVGAYEQYF	TGTGCCAGCAGCCAAGTCGGGGCCTACGAGCAGTACTTC
few	TRBV10-3	.	TRBJ2-7	CAISEWGRPSSYEQYF	TGTGCCATCAGTGAGTGGGGACGGCCAAGCTCCTACGAGCAGTACTTC
.	TRBV12-5	.	TRBJ2-3	CASGTEGDTQYF	TGTGCTAGTGGCACCGAGGGGGATACGCAGTATTTT
.	TRBV5-1	.	TRBJ2-5	CASSGGFSRQETQYF	TGCGCCAGCAGCGGAGGGTTCTCCAGGCAAGAGACCCAGTACTTC
.	TRBV5-1	.	TRBJ2-7	CASSLVVGPQYEQYF	TGCGCCAGCAGCTTGGTTGTGGGACCGCAATACGAGCAGTACTTC
.	TRBV5-1	TRBD2	TRBJ2-7	CASSLSGTGGEQYF	TGCGCCAGCAGCCTTAGCGGGACTGGGGGCGAGCAGTACTTC
few	TRBV7-9	TRBD1	TRBJ2-7	CASGRTGPSYEQYF	TGTGCCAGCGGTAGGACAGGTCCTTCCTACGAGCAGTACTTC
.	TRBV7-9	TRBD1	TRBJ1-5	CASSLYTGQGGNQPQHF	TGTGCCAGCAGCTTATATACGGGACAGGGGGGAAATCAGCCCCAGCATTTT
.	TRBV5-1	.	TRBJ1-4	CASSSAGTSSEKLFF	TGCGCCAGCTCGAGTGCCGGGACATCGAGTGAAAAACTGTTTTTT
.	TRBV6-5	.	TRBJ2-1	CASSYSPDVFRENEQFF	TGTGCCAGCAGTTACTCACCCGACGTGTTCAGGGAGAATGAGCAGTTCTTC
.	TRBV10-3	.	TRBJ1-5	CAISEPGTNQPQHF	TGTGCCATCAGTGAGCCTGGAACGAATCAGCCCCAGCATTTT
.	TRBV3-1	TRBD1	TRBJ2-6	CASSRTGGSSGANVLTF	TGTGCCAGCAGCCGGACAGGGGGAAGCTCTGGGGCCAACGTCCTGACTTTC
many	TRBV11-3	.	TRBJ1-6	CASSQGFQNSPLHF	TGTGCCAGCAGCCAGGGGTTTCAGAATTCACCCCTCCACTTT
few	TRBV6-2/TRBV6-3	.	TRBJ2-7	CASSYSGLLQRSYEQYF	TGTGCCAGCAGTTACTCGGGTCTCCTGCAGCGGTCCTACGAGCAGTACTTC
many	TRBV20-1	.	TRBJ2-2	CSALGSGELFF	TGCAGTGCGTTGGGGTCCGGGGAGCTGTTTTTT
once	TRBV3-1	.	TRBJ1-3	CASSQTANSGNTIYF	TGTGCCAGCAGCCAGACAGCAAACTCTGGAAACACCATATATTTT
.	TRBV4-1	.	TRBJ1-4	CASSYRPGRWREKLFF	TGCGCCAGCAGCTACCGCCCCGGGCGATGGAGGGAAAAACTGTTTTTT
many	TRBV12-3/TRBV12-4	.	TRBJ2-5	CASSFRVGETQYF	TGTGCCAGCAGTTTTCGGGTGGGGGAGACCCAGTACTTC
.	TRBV20-1	TRBD1	TRBJ2-2	CSAGKGTGDTGELFF	TGCAGTGCTGGAAAGGGGACAGGGGACACCGGGGAGCTGTTTTTT
few	TRBV19	.	TRBJ1-1	CASSIPQGEAFF	TGTGCCAGTAGTATTCCCCAGGGTGAAGCTTTCTTT
.	TRBV15	.	TRBJ2-7	CATSRSGTEQYF	TGTGCCACCAGCAGAAGTGGGACCGAGCAGTACTTC
many	TRBV20-1	.	TRBJ2-5	CSARDRVGGTQYF	TGCAGTGCTAGAGATCGGGTCGGGGGGACCCAGTACTTC
many	TRBV2	.	TRBJ1-2	CASRTPQGSTGGYTF	TGTGCCAGCAGGACCCCCCAGGGGAGTACGGGTGGCTACACCTTC
many	TRBV7-8	.	TRBJ2-7	CASSSPSHRLYEQYF	TGTGCCAGCAGCTCCCCCAGCCACAGACTCTACGAGCAGTACTTC
.	TRBV7-9	.	TRBJ1-2	CASSSSGVDYTF	TGTGCCAGCAGCTCCTCGGGGGTCGACTACACCTTC
many	TRBV12-3/TRBV12-4	.	TRBJ1-2	CASSPQSNYGYTF	TGTGCCAGCAGTCCACAGAGTAACTATGGCTACACCTTC
many	TRBV2	.	TRBJ1-1	CASSEEGNTEAFF	TGTGCCAGCAGTGAAGAGGGGAATACTGAAGCTTTCTTT
few	TRBV20-1	.	TRBJ2-7	CSASPGAVGEQYF	TGCAGTGCTAGCCCCGGAGCTGTGGGAGAGCAGTACTTC
few	TRBV5-1	.	TRBJ1-4	CASRPTGSFNEKLFF	TGCGCCAGCAGACCTACAGGATCTTTTAATGAAAAACTGTTTTTT
.	TRBV20-1	TRBD2	TRBJ2-5	CSARRGSGGRETQYF	TGCAGTGCGAGGAGAGGGTCGGGGGGGCGTGAGACCCAGTACTTC
few	TRBV6-5	.	TRBJ1-4	CASSYPGLGEKLFF	TGTGCCAGCAGTTACCCAGGGCTTGGTGAAAAACTGTTTTTT
many	TRBV28	.	TRBJ2-7	CASSSRVPYEQYF	TGTGCCAGCAGTTCCCGGGTCCCTTACGAGCAGTACTTC
many	TRBV28	.	TRBJ1-1	CASSPRRGADTEAFF	TGTGCCAGCAGTCCAAGGCGAGGGGCGGACACTGAAGCTTTCTTT
.	TRBV30	TRBD1	TRBJ1-5	CAWSVTGTSPQHF	TGTGCCTGGAGTGTGACAGGGACAAGTCCTCAGCATTTT
many	TRBV15	.	TRBJ2-7	CATSRDRASDEQYF	TGTGCCACCAGCAGAGATCGGGCTAGCGACGAGCAGTACTTC
many	TRBV27	.	TRBJ1-1	CASFNRGMNTEAFF	TGTGCCAGCTTTAACCGGGGTATGAACACTGAAGCTTTCTTT
many	TRBV6-5	.	TRBJ2-2	CASSYGGGELFF	TGTGCCAGCAGTTACGGCGGGGGGGAGCTGTTTTTT
few	TRBV20-1	.	TRBJ2-2	CSARDGDPANTGELFF	TGCAGTGCTAGAGATGGGGACCCCGCGAACACCGGGGAGCTGTTTTTT
many	TRBV11-1	.	TRBJ1-1	CASSHWAEAFF	TGTGCCAGCAGCCATTGGGCTGAAGCTTTCTTT
many	TRBV28	TRBD2	TRBJ2-7	CASTQPGLAVYEQYF	TGTGCCAGCACCCAACCGGGACTAGCGGTTTACGAGCAGTACTTC
many	TRBV29-1	.	TRBJ1-1	CSVRGMNTEAFF	TGCAGCGTCCGGGGGATGAACACTGAAGCTTTCTTT
.	TRBV7-6	.	TRBJ1-5	CASSPGGRQDSNQPQHF	TGTGCCAGCAGCCCAGGCGGTAGGCAGGATAGCAATCAGCCCCAGCATTTT